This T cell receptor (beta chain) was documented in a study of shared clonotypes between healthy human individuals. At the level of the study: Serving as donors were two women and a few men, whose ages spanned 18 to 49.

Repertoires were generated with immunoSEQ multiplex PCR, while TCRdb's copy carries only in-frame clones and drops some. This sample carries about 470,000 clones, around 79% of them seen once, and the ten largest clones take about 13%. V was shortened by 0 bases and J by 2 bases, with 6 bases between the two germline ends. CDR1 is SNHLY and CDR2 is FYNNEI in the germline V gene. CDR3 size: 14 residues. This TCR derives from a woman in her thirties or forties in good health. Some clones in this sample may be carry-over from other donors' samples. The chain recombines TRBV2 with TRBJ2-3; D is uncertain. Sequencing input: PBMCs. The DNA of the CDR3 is TGTGCCAGCAGTGAAGCGCTTCCCACAGATACGCAGTATTTT. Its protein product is CASSEALPTDTQYF.